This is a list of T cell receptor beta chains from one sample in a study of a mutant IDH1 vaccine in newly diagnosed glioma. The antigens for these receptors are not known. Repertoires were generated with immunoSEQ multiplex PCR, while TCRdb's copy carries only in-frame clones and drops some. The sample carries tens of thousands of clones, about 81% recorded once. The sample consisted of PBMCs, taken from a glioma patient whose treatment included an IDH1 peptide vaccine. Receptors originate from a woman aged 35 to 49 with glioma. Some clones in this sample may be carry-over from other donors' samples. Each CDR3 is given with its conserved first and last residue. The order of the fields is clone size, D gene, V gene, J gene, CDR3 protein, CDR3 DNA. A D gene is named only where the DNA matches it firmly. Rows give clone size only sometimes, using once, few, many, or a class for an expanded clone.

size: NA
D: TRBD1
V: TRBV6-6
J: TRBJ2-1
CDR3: CASSYSPTGPQEQFF
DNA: TGTGCCAGCAGTTACTCCCCGACAGGGCCTCAGGAGCAGTTCTTC

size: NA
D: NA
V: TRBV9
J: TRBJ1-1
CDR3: CASSPGGGTEAFF
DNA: TGTGCCAGCAGCCCCGGGGGGGGCACTGAAGCTTTCTTT

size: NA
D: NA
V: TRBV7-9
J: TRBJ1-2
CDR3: CASSLAGVGYTF
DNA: TGTGCCAGCAGCTTGGCTGGGGTTGGCTACACCTTC

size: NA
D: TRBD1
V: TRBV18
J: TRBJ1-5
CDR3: CASSPGQGVGQPQHF
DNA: TGTGCCAGCTCACCTGGACAGGGGGTTGGTCAGCCCCAGCATTTT

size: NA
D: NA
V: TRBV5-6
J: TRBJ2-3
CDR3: CASSPRATRGTDTQYF
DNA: TGTGCCAGCAGCCCACGTGCGACTCGGGGCACAGATACGCAGTATTTT

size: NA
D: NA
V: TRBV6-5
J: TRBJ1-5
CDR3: CASSYPGGAQHF
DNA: TGTGCCAGCAGTTACCCCGGGGGGGCCCAGCATTTT

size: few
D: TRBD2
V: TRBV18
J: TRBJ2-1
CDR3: CASSPGLAGDNEQFF
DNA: TGTGCCAGCTCACCAGGTCTAGCGGGGGACAATGAGCAGTTCTTC

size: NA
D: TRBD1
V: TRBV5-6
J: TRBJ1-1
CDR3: CASSSGTGRTFF
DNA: TGTGCCAGCAGCTCCGGGACAGGGAGGACTTTCTTT

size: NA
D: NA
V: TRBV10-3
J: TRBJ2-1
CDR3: CAIRVSTEQFF
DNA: TGTGCCATCAGGGTATCAACTGAGCAGTTCTTC

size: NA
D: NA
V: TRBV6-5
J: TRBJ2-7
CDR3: CASSPTSLTYEQYF
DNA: TGTGCCAGCAGTCCCACCTCACTCACCTACGAGCAGTACTTC

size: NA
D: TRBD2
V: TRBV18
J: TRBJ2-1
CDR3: CASSQLAGGEQFF
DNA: TGTGCCAGCTCACAACTAGCGGGGGGGGAGCAGTTCTTC

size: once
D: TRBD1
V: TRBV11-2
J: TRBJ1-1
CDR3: CASSPSTGITEAFF
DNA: TGTGCCAGCAGCCCGTCGACAGGGATCACTGAAGCTTTCTTT

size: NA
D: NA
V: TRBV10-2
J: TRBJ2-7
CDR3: CASSDPLYEQYF
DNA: TGCGCCAGCAGTGACCCACTCTACGAGCAGTACTTC

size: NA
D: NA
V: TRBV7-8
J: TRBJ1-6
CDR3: CASSYSSSPLHF
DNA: TGTGCCAGCAGTTATAGTAGTTCACCCCTCCACTTT

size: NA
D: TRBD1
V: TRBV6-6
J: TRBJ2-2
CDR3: CASKNYRGRFTGELFF
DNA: TGTGCCAGCAAAAACTACAGGGGCAGGTTCACCGGGGAGCTGTTTTTT

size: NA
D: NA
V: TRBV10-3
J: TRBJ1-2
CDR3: CAISNPGAANYGYTF
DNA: TGTGCCATCAGTAACCCAGGAGCTGCTAACTATGGCTACACCTTC